Below, one T cell receptor beta chain is given with its context. One junction end does not reproduce the germline sequence, and a read error may be involved. Authors' methods: Filtering differed because ImmunoSEQ produced junction-only sequences that carried no quality scores. Only in-frame clones appear in the TCRdb table, and some are missing; sequencing was by immunoSEQ multiplex PCR. Clone size and V and J calls were adopted from that table, with D and trimming inferred from the DNA. Of hundreds of thousands of clones in the sample, 90% to 97% are singletons; the top ten hold about 0.057%. This record belongs to a study of shared clonotypes between healthy human individuals. Sequencing was carried out using naive CD4+ T cells sorted from blood. Subset noted: CD45RA+ positively selected. This TCR came from a woman aged 25 to 39 in good health.

The CDR3 nucleotides read TGCGGAGCGGGACGAGCGGCAGATACGCAGTATTTT. Translating gives CGAGRAADTQYF. The chain recombines TRBV7-9 with TRBJ2-3, with 7 bases matching TRBD2. Germline V lookup: CDR1 SEHNR, CDR2 FQNEAQ (reference sequence). The CDR3 loop spans 12 amino acids.